This TCR beta chain was captured by sequencing in a study of shared clonotypes between healthy human individuals. Genomic DNA (from each subset) was split evenly across several immunoSEQ plates. Using immunoSEQ multiplex PCR, the repertoire was profiled, and TCRdb retains in-frame clones only, with some absent. Among around 700,000 clones listed, around 74% were seen once. On this clone itself: A read error may account for a junction end that differs from germline.

Every one of the donors was a Caucasian adult that lived in Nashville, Tennessee. Naive CD45RA+ and memory CD45RA-negative subsets were split from CD4+ cells. The source is a young woman in good health. The source material was memory CD4+ T cells sorted from blood. Subset meaning: CD45RA-negative fraction.

The CDR3 reads CASSKEGMGNTIYF. CDR3 nucleotide sequence: TGCGCCAGCAGCAAAGAGGGGATGGGAAACACCATATATTTT. This rearrangement joins TRBV4-1 to TRBJ1-3; TRBD1 is a possible D gene (5 bases). CDR1 and CDR2 from the germline V gene are MGHRA and YSYEKL. This CDR3 is built from 14 residues.